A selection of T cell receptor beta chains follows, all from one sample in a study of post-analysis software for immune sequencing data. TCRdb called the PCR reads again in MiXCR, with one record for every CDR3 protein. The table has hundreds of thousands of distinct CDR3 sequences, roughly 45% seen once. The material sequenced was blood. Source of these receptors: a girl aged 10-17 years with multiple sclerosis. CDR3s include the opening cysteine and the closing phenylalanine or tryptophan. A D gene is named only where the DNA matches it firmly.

cdr3_aa: CSAGRDRVDASSYEQYF; d_call: TRBD1; v_call: TRBV20-1
cdr3_aa: CASSLRLGGSAEAFF; d_call: NA; v_call: TRBV28
cdr3_aa: CASRALAGPSYEQYF; d_call: TRBD2; v_call: TRBV12-3/TRBV12-4
cdr3_aa: CASGLARTSGIADTQYF; d_call: TRBD2; v_call: TRBV7-2
cdr3_aa: CASSSRDRGENIQYF; d_call: TRBD1; v_call: TRBV12-3/TRBV12-4
cdr3_aa: CSARGQSGGPQETQYF; d_call: TRBD2; v_call: TRBV20-1
cdr3_aa: CSARDLNSQEYGYTF; d_call: NA; v_call: TRBV20-1
cdr3_aa: CSAEAPSGRAIPETQYF; d_call: TRBD2; v_call: TRBV20-1
cdr3_aa: CASRPRTSGSNEQFF; d_call: TRBD2; v_call: TRBV7-8
cdr3_aa: CASSWGDRTYEQYF; d_call: NA; v_call: TRBV5-1
cdr3_aa: CSARNRVPGANVLTF; d_call: NA; v_call: TRBV20-1
cdr3_aa: CASSPGPPAQFF; d_call: NA; v_call: TRBV7-2
cdr3_aa: CAMRGQGTDTQYF; d_call: TRBD1; v_call: TRBV10-3
cdr3_aa: CASSDQRLLAGRRNEQFF; d_call: TRBD2; v_call: TRBV6-4
cdr3_aa: CSARPGWGEGEKLFF; d_call: NA; v_call: TRBV20-1
cdr3_aa: CSAPNGLPTLEQYF; d_call: NA; v_call: TRBV20-1
cdr3_aa: CASSNRGGHSYNEQFF; d_call: NA; v_call: TRBV7-9
cdr3_aa: CSARDSRAANEKLFF; d_call: NA; v_call: TRBV20-1
cdr3_aa: CASSSRTSGRQETQYF; d_call: TRBD2; v_call: TRBV5-1
cdr3_aa: CSVEEGGGSYEQYF; d_call: NA; v_call: TRBV29-1
cdr3_aa: CASSSPNQPQHF; d_call: NA; v_call: TRBV28
cdr3_aa: CATSLKVNGYTF; d_call: NA; v_call: TRBV6-6
cdr3_aa: CASSLRPSGRSTDTQYF; d_call: TRBD2; v_call: TRBV5-8
cdr3_aa: CASSQDDRWTRSTDTQYF; d_call: TRBD2; v_call: TRBV3-1
cdr3_aa: CATATSGRTRATDTQYF; d_call: TRBD2; v_call: TRBV6-6
cdr3_aa: CASSLAGRRNQPQHF; d_call: NA; v_call: TRBV7-2
cdr3_aa: CASGTAVYTEAFF; d_call: TRBD1; v_call: TRBV19
cdr3_aa: CASSHRTSLLETQYF; d_call: TRBD2; v_call: TRBV27
cdr3_aa: CSARTSGRIDEQFF; d_call: TRBD2; v_call: TRBV20-1
cdr3_aa: CASTQYPGQPGNEQFF; d_call: NA; v_call: TRBV7-3
cdr3_aa: CSPHSAGTQETQYF; d_call: NA; v_call: TRBV29-1
cdr3_aa: CASSDMGVTLSYEQYF; d_call: NA; v_call: TRBV6-1
cdr3_aa: CSVVLRLQETQYF; d_call: NA; v_call: TRBV29-1
cdr3_aa: CASSEYYRDSGPNEQFF; d_call: TRBD1; v_call: TRBV25-1
cdr3_aa: CATRGLADNEQFF; d_call: TRBD2; v_call: TRBV24-1
cdr3_aa: CASSVRASGRGDTQYF; d_call: TRBD2; v_call: TRBV10-2
cdr3_aa: CASSYEREGDTQYF; d_call: TRBD2; v_call: TRBV6-5
cdr3_aa: CASSLYVTLQPYGYTF; d_call: NA; v_call: TRBV7-2
cdr3_aa: CASSLRSRSYNEQYF; d_call: NA; v_call: TRBV28
cdr3_aa: CSGRDNSYEQYF; d_call: NA; v_call: TRBV29-1
cdr3_aa: CASSLGSGVNTDTQYF; d_call: TRBD2; v_call: TRBV7-2
cdr3_aa: CASSSKDSGSRGIQYF; d_call: NA; v_call: TRBV5-1
cdr3_aa: CASSSRTSGGAYNEQFF; d_call: TRBD2; v_call: TRBV13
cdr3_aa: CSVDLQGPYGYTF; d_call: NA; v_call: TRBV29-1
cdr3_aa: CASSDRQGPIYEQYF; d_call: TRBD1; v_call: TRBV11-2
cdr3_aa: CASGGRFMNTEAFF; d_call: NA; v_call: TRBV9
cdr3_aa: CASSLGSGTNTGELFF; d_call: TRBD2; v_call: TRBV5-1
cdr3_aa: CASSSVRLVWHEQFF; d_call: NA; v_call: TRBV7-6
cdr3_aa: CASRRGGVPDTQYF; d_call: NA; v_call: TRBV12-3/TRBV12-4
cdr3_aa: CASTPPGSGLTGELFF; d_call: NA; v_call: TRBV6-5
cdr3_aa: CSADGSEETQYF; d_call: NA; v_call: TRBV20-1
cdr3_aa: CASSQGTSGNNEQYF; d_call: TRBD2; v_call: TRBV4-3
cdr3_aa: CAIKSGVSNQPQHF; d_call: NA; v_call: TRBV10-3
cdr3_aa: CASSRGFGGYTF; d_call: NA; v_call: TRBV25-1